The clone carrying this TCR beta chain was detected only a few times. Its antigen is as yet unknown. This sample stems from a study of beta chain features in type 1 diabetes. Study conclusions and caveats: A cDNA-based sequencing approach could over-represent cells with high TCR expression. Type 1 diabetes patients had VDJ junctions that carried fewer insertions and more deletions. Sampled from patients, naive, central memory and Treg TCRB repertoires appeared more similar than those sampled from healthy donors.

Of the isolated RNA, all was reverse transcribed, and so the sequenced material was expressed TCRB transcripts. Profiled with immunoSEQ multiplex PCR; TCRdb holds only in-frame clones, not every one. The data show about 360,000 clones, 10% to 15% seen once. J lost 1 base, V lost 5 bases, and 8 bases had no gene match. Looked up from germline, CDR1 is MDHEN and CDR2 is SYDVKM. The CDR3 is 17 residues long. The chain carries TRBV28 and TRBJ1-3; 10 nucleotides line up with TRBD1. This receptor was taken from a man younger than 35 in good health. Sequencing was performed on naive CD4+ T cells from blood. For the CDR3, the DNA is TGTGCCAGCAGTCTAAGGACAGGGGGAGGGTCTGGAAACACCATATATTTT. Amino acid sequence: CASSLRTGGGSGNTIYF.